This entry lists 16 T cell receptor beta chains sequenced from one sample in a study of OX40 agonist ivuxolimab in advanced cancers. Profiling relied on immunoSEQ multiplex PCR, and the TCRdb table lists in-frame clones only, not all of them. The data contain about 60,000 clones, roughly 86% of them seen just once; the ten biggest clones take up over 9.5%. The sequenced sample was CD4+ or CD8+ T cells sorted from blood, obtained in a trial of the OX40 agonist ivuxolimab. The receptors were gathered from an adult with an advanced solid tumor such as melanoma, head and neck, liver or kidney cancer.

The V gene is TRBV4-2, the J gene TRBJ2-2; 11 nucleotides align to TRBD2. V dropped 0 bases and J dropped 6; count of bases not matched to a gene: 3. The CDR3 spans 16 residues. The germline V gene encodes CDR1 LGHNA and CDR2 YNFKEQ. CDR3 loop: CASSQDLLAGAGELFF. CDR3 DNA: TGTGCCAGCAGCCAAGATCTACTAGCGGGAGCCGGGGAGCTGTTTTTT.

The chain recombines TRBV19 with TRBJ1-5; 9 bases align to TRBD1. The length of the CDR3 is 16 residues. The germline V gene has CDR1 LNHDA and CDR2 SQIVND (reference sequence). After removal of 4 bases from V and 5 bases from J, the junction contained 9 bases not matched to a gene. CDR3 in amino acids: CASSKTGTGSYQPQHF. CDR3 sequence (DNA): TGTGCCAGTAGTAAAACCGGGACAGGGTCTTATCAGCCCCAGCATTTT. Complete variable domain (other parts from reference TRBV19 and TRBJ1-5): DGGITQSPKYLFRKEGQNVTLSCEQNLNHDAMYWYRQDPGQGLRLIYYSQIVNDFQKGDIAEGYSVSREKKESFPLTVTSAQKNPTAFYLCASSKTGTGSYQPQHFGDGTRLSIL.

J is TRBJ2-5 and V is TRBV7-9; D assignment may be TRBD1 or TRBD2 (5 bases each). Germline-derived CDR1 and CDR2 are SEHNR and FQNEAQ (reference sequence). V lost 7 bases, J lost 1 base, and 10 bases lay in between. The CDR3 runs to 13 residues. CDR3 amino acids: CASIEGSQETQYF. In DNA form, the CDR3 reads TGTGCCAGCATCGAGGGGAGCCAAGAGACCCAGTACTTC.

This clone appeared a single time. The chain combines TRBV13 with TRBJ1-4, with 9 bases matching TRBD1. With 4 bases clipped from V and 7 bases from J, the junction kept 10 bases outside the gene matches. Germline V gene lookup returns CDR1 PRHDT and CDR2 FYEKMQ (reference sequence). This CDR3 is built from 16 residues. The DNA for the CDR3 is TGTGCCAGCAGCTACCGGGACAGGGAAGTTGGTGAAAAACTGTTTTTT. It translates to CASSYRDREVGEKLFF.

The rearrangement links TRBV28 to TRBJ1-4; 9 bases map to TRBD1. V was clipped by 6 bases and J by 7 bases; unmatched bases: 18. The CDR3 sequence is 18 residues long. CDR1 is MDHEN and CDR2 is SYDVKM in the germline V gene. The DNA of the CDR3 is TGTGCCAGCAGGACGAGTACTTCCGACAGGGGGGAGGGTGAAAAACTGTTTTTT. Translation: CASRTSTSDRGEGEKLFF.

This clone was counted a single time. This chain links TRBV6-5 with TRBJ2-2, with 7 bases that match TRBD2. The CDR3 runs 15 residues. J gave up 4 bases and V 4 bases, and 6 bases lay outside the gene matches. CDR1 is MNHEY and CDR2 is SVGAGI in the germline V gene. This chain's CDR3 is CASSLLGGTTGELFF. CDR3 coding DNA: TGTGCCAGCAGTTTACTGGGGGGGACCACCGGGGAGCTGTTTTTT.

This clone was seen a single time. Other DNA sequences in this specimen translate into the identical CDR3. The rearrangement joins TRBV5-1 to TRBJ1-2; 7 nucleotides match TRBD1. Losses at the gene ends were 2 bases for V and 5 bases for J; bases not matched to a gene: 6. Germline CDR1 SGHRS, CDR2 YFSETQ. The CDR3 is made up of 14 amino acids. The CDR3 region is CASSLAGTEYGYTF. Here the CDR3 DNA reads TGCGCCAGCAGCTTAGCCGGGACAGAGTATGGCTACACCTTC.

V gene TRBV28 combines with J gene TRBJ2-3; TRBD1 matches 7 bases. This CDR3 spans 16 amino acids. Germline trimming cut 7 bases from V and 2 bases from J; bases unmatched to any gene: 12. CDR1 and CDR2 from the germline V gene are MDHEN and SYDVKM. The CDR3 DNA follows: TGTGCCAGCACGCATATTACAACAGGGGACACAGATACGCAGTATTTT. It codes for CASTHITTGDTDTQYF.

The genes are TRBV19 and TRBJ2-7; no clear D. Trimming pared 3 bases from V and 6 bases from J, leaving 15 bases between. CDR1 is LNHDA, CDR2 SQIVND, per germline (reference sequence). The CDR3 is 14 residues long. The CDR3 DNA reads as TGTGCCAGTAGTATGACGGGTGCAGTGGCCGAGCAGTACTTC. This encodes CASSMTGAVAEQYF. Together with reference TRBV19 and TRBJ2-7, the CDR3 gives the full variable domain: DGGITQSPKYLFRKEGQNVTLSCEQNLNHDAMYWYRQDPGQGLRLIYYSQIVNDFQKGDIAEGYSVSREKKESFPLTVTSAQKNPTAFYLCASSMTGAVAEQYFGPGTRLTVT.

On this clone: A read error may be the cause here, since a much bigger clone is one base away. Other DNA variants within this sample encode the same CDR3. V and J are TRBV28 and TRBJ1-1; D not resolved. CDR1 and CDR2 from the germline V gene are MDHEN and SYDVKM. Trimming pared 4 bases from V and 0 bases from J, leaving 6 bases between. The CDR3 extends over 13 amino acids. The CDR3 spells CASSSVMNTEAFF. CDR3 DNA sequence: TGTGCCAGCAGTTCAGTTATGAACACTGAAGCTTTCTTT.

CDR3 residues: CASSLVVHTQGGNQPQHF. The CDR3 DNA follows: TGTGCCAGCAGCTTAGTGGTCCACACACAGGGAGGCAATCAGCCCCAGCATTTT. The V and J genes are TRBV7-9 and TRBJ1-5, with D perhaps matching TRBD1 (6 bases). CDR1 is SEHNR, CDR2 FQNEAQ, per germline (reference sequence). The CDR3 runs to 18 residues. Trimming removed 1 base from V and 2 bases from J, with 18 bases in between.

Only one count was recorded for this clone. The chain uses TRBV4-1 and TRBJ1-1, with 7 bases that match TRBD1. CDR3 length: 15 amino acids. CDR1 and CDR2 from the germline V gene are MGHRA and YSYEKL. The J segment lost 7 bases and the V segment lost 2 bases, leaving 10 bases of the junction unmatched. The CDR3: CASSQNAGGTVEAFF. CDR3 nucleotides: TGCGCCAGCAGCCAAAACGCAGGGGGTACAGTTGAAGCTTTCTTT.

The chain uses TRBV4-1 and TRBJ2-7; 9 bases agree with TRBD1. CDR1 is MGHRA, CDR2 YSYEKL, per germline. V shed 5 bases, J shed 1 base, and the junction held 3 bases outside the gene matches. There are 14 residues in the CDR3. DNA of the CDR3: TGCGCCAGCAGCACCGGGACAGGGTCCTACGAGCAGTACTTC. It codes for CASSTGTGSYEQYF.

The chain couples TRBV19 to TRBJ2-5; TRBD2 matches at 8 bases. V shed 3 bases, J shed 3 bases, and the junction held 3 bases outside the gene matches. CDR1 and CDR2 (germline): LNHDA, SQIVND (reference sequence). CDR3 size: 14 residues. CDR3 sequence (DNA): TGTGCCAGTAGTATCGCGGGAGGTGAAGAGACCCAGTACTTC. Translation: CASSIAGGEETQYF.

This chain uses TRBV19 with TRBJ2-5; maybe TRBD1 (6 bases). The CDR3 runs 15 residues. Trimming took off 1 base at V and 4 bases at J, with 13 bases between the two ends. CDR1 LNHDA and CDR2 SQIVND come from the germline V gene (reference sequence). CDR3 sequence: CASSIVDRTTETQYF. The DNA for the CDR3 is TGTGCCAGTAGTATAGTAGACAGGACCACAGAGACCCAGTACTTC.

The chain uses TRBV5-8 and TRBJ2-5; no clear D. The CDR3 is made up of 14 amino acids. V lost 0 bases and J lost 5, with 11 bases in between. Looked up from germline, CDR1 is SGHTS and CDR2 is YDEGEE. The CDR3 coding sequence is TGTGCCAGCAGCTTGGCCGCTCCCGCGGAGACCCAGTACTTC. It yields the protein CASSLAAPAETQYF.